This T cell receptor (beta chain) was sequenced in a study of CD8 T cells in ankylosing spondylitis. Looked up from germline, CDR1 is MNHNS and CDR2 is SASEGT. The length of the CDR3 is 13 residues. The J segment lost 3 bases and the V segment lost 6 bases, leaving 1 base of the junction unmatched. Each CDR3 protein is one row after TCRdb ran MiXCR on the 5' RACE reads. Altogether 150,000 to 200,000 distinct CDR3 sequences are present, under 35% being singletons, with the ten largest covering over 5.5%. Ten or more counts support this clonotype. The chain joins TRBV6-1 to TRBJ2-7; TRBD1 matches 11 bases. This TCR derives from a male donor with ankylosing spondylitis. Sequencing used synovial fluid, either unsorted or a sorted T cell fraction (not recorded which). The DNA of the CDR3 is TGTGCCAGCAGAGGGACAGGGGGCTACGAGCAGTACTTC. As protein: CASRGTGGYEQYF.